Described below is a single TCR beta chain sequence and its context. What it recognizes is unknown. CDR3 size: 16 residues. Germline values: CDR1 SGHRS, CDR2 YFSETQ. J was trimmed by 5 bases and V by 1 base; bases with no gene match: 8. As defined, naive CD8 cells were CD45RO-negative and positively selected for CCR7, with terminally differentiated effector memory CD45RA+ cells excluded. There were no recent acute infections or vaccinations among the donors, who were healthy HIV-negative adults. This sample is part of a study of shared clonotypes between healthy human individuals. Sequencing used immunoSEQ multiplex PCR; TCRdb keeps in-frame clones, though not all of them. In the table there are fewer than 1 million clones, roughly 96% of which are singletons. Broader study findings: Non-shared clonotypes were found to have lower generation probabilities than the clonotypes that were shared by all four of the sorted-subset donors. Rarefaction showed sorted-subset sequencing was incomplete despite large depth.

The receptor was derived from a man aged 25 to 40 in good health. Source material: naive CD8+ T cells sorted from blood. The rearrangement links TRBV5-1 to TRBJ2-2; TRBD1 matches at 7 bases. The CDR3: CASSLRATGDTGELFF. The CDR3 DNA follows: TGCGCCAGCAGCTTGAGGGCCACAGGGGATACCGGGGAGCTGTTTTTT. Drawing the rest from reference TRBV5-1 and TRBJ2-2, the complete variable domain is KAGVTQTPRYLIKTRGQQVTLSCSPISGHRSVSWYQQTPGQGLQFLFEYFSETQRNKGNFPGRFSGRQFSNSRSEMNVSTLELGDSALYLCASSLRATGDTGELFFGEGSRLTVL.